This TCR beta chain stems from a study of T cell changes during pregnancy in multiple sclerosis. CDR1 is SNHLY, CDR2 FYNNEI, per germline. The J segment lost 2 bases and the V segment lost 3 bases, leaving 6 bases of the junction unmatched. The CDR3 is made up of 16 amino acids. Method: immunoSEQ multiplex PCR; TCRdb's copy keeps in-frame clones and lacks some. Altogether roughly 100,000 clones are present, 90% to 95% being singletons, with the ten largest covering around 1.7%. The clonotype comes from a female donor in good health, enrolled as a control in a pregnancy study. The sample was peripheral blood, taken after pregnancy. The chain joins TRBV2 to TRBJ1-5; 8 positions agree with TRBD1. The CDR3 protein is CASSDDRGGRNQPQHF. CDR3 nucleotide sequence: TGTGCCAGCAGTGACGACAGGGGCGGTCGCAATCAGCCCCAGCATTTT.